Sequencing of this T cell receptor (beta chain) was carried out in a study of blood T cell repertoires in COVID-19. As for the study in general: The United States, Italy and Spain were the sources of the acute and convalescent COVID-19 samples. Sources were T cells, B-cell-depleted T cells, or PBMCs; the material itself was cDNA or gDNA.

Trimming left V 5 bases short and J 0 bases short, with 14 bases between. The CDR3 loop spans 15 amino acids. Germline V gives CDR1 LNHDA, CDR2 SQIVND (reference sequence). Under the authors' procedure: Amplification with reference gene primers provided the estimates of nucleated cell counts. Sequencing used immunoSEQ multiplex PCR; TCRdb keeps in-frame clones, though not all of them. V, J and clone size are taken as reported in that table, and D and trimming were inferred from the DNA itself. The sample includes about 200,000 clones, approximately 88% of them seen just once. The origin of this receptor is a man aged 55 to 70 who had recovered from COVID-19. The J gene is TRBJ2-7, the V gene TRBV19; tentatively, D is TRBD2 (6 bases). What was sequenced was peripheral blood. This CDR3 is CASSGRDGNSYEQYF. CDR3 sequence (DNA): TGTGCCAGTAGTGGGCGGGACGGAAACTCCTACGAGCAGTACTTC.